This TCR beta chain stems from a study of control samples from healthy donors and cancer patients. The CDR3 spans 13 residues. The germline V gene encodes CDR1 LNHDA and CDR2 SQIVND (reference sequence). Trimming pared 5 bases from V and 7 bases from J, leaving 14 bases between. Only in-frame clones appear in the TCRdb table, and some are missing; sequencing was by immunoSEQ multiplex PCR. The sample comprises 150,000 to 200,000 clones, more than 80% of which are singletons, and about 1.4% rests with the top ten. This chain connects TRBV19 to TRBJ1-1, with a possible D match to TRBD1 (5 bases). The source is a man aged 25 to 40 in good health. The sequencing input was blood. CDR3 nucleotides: TGTGCCAGTAGTGACCGGGGACGGGGTGAAGCTTTCTTT. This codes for CASSDRGRGEAFF.